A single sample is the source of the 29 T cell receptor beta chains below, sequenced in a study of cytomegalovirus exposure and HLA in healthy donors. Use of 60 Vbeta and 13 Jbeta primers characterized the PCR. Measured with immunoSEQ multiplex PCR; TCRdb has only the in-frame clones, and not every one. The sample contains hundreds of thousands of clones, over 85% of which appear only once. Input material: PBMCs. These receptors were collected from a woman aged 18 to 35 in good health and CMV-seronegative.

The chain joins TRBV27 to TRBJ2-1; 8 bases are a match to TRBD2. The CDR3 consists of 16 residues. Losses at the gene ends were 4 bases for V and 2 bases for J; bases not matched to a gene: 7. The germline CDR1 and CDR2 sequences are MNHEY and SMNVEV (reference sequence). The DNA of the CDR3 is TGTGCCAGCAGTTCTCACCGGGAGGGGGCCTACAATGAGCAGTTCTTC. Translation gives CASSSHREGAYNEQFF.

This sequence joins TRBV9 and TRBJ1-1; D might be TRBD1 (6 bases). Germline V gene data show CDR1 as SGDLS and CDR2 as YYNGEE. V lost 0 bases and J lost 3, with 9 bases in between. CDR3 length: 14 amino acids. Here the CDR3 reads CASSVGTVYTEAFF. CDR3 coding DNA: TGTGCCAGCAGCGTAGGGACAGTCTACACTGAAGCTTTCTTT.

CDR3: CASSQWHAPGGPIKLGETQYF. As DNA, the CDR3 is TGCGCCAGCAGCCAATGGCACGCTCCGGGGGGCCCCATCAAGCTAGGAGAGACCCAGTACTTC. The chain uses TRBV4-1 and TRBJ2-5; perhaps TRBD2 as D (7 bases). V was clipped by 2 bases and J by 4 bases, with 32 bases between them. Germline CDR1 is MGHRA and CDR2 is YSYEKL. The length of the CDR3 is 21 residues.

The CDR3 nucleotides are TGTGCCAGCAGCTTGGGGACAGGGGTCGGCAATGAGCAGTTCTTC. Protein: CASSLGTGVGNEQFF. The chain combines TRBV5-6 with TRBJ2-1; TRBD1 aligns across 9 bases. J was trimmed by 6 bases and V by 0 bases; bases with no gene match: 4. Per the germline V gene, CDR1 is SGHDT and CDR2 is YYEEEE. The length of the CDR3 is 15 residues.

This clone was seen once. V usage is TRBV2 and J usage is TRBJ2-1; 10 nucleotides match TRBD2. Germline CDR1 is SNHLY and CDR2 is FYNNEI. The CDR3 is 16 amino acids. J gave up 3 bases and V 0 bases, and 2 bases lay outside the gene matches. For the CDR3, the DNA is TGTGCCAGCAGTGAAGCAGCGGGGGGGATCTACAATGAGCAGTTCTTC. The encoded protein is CASSEAAGGIYNEQFF. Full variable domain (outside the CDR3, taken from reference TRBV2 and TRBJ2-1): EPEVTQTPSHQVTQMGQEVILRCVPISNHLYFYWYRQILGQKVEFLVSFYNNEISEKSEIFDDQFSVERPDGSNFTLKIRSTKLEDSAMYFCASSEAAGGIYNEQFFGPGTRLTVL.

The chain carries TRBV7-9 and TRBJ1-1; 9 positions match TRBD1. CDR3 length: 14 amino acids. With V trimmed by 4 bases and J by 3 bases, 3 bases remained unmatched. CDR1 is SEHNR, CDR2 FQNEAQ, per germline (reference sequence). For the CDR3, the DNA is TGTGCCAGCAGCTCTAACAGGGGGCACACTGAAGCTTTCTTT. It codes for CASSSNRGHTEAFF.

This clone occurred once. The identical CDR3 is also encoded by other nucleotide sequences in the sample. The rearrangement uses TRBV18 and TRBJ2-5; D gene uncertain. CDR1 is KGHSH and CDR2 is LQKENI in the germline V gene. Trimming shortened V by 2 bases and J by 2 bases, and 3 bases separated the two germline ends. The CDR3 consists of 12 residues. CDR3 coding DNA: TGTGCCAGCTCACCAACTCAAGAGACCCAGTACTTC. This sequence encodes CASSPTQETQYF.

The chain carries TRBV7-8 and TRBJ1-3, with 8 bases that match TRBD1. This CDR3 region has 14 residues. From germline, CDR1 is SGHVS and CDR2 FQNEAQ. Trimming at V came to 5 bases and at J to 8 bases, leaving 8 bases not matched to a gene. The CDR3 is CASSKQGARDTIYF. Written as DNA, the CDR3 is TGTGCCAGCAGCAAGCAGGGGGCGCGGGACACCATATATTTT.

In nucleotides, the CDR3 is TGTGCCAGCAGCCAAGGGGGCTCCGGGGGGGCCGGGGAGCTGTTTTTT. Protein sequence: CASSQGGSGGAGELFF. The V call is TRBV4-2, the J call TRBJ2-2, with 8 bases matching TRBD2. Germline V gene sequence: CDR1 LGHNA, CDR2 YNFKEQ. The CDR3 contains 16 residues. The junction had 7 bases not matched to a gene; V was cut back by 1 base and J by 6 bases.

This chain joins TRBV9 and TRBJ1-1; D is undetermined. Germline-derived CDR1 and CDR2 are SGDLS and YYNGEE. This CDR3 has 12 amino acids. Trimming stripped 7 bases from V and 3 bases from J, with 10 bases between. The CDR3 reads CASGSQDTEAFF. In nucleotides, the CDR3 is TGTGCCAGCGGGTCGCAGGACACTGAAGCTTTCTTT.

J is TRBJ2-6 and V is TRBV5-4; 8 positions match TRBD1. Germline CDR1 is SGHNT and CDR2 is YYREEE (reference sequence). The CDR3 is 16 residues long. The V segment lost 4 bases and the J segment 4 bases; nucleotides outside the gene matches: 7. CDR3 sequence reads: CASSTGQGLGANVLTF. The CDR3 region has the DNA TGTGCCAGCAGCACAGGACAGGGTTTGGGGGCCAACGTCCTGACTTTC. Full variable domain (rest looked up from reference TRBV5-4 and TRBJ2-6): ETGVTQSPTHLIKTRGQQVTLRCSSQSGHNTVSWYQQALGQGPQFIFQYYREEENGRGNFPPRFSGLQFPNYSSELNVNALELDDSALYLCASSTGQGLGANVLTFGAGSRLTVL.

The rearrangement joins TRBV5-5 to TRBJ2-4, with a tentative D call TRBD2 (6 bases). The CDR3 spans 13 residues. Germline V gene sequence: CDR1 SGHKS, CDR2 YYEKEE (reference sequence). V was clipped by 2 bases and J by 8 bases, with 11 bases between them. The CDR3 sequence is CASSLIPGDIQYF. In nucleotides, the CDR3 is TGTGCCAGCAGCTTAATCCCGGGGGACATTCAGTACTTC.

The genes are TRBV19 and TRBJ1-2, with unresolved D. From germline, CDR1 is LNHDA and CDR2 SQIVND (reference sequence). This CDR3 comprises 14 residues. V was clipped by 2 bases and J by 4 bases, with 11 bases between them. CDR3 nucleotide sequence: TGTGCCAGTAGTATACAGCAGGCGACCTATGGCTACACCTTC. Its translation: CASSIQQATYGYTF.

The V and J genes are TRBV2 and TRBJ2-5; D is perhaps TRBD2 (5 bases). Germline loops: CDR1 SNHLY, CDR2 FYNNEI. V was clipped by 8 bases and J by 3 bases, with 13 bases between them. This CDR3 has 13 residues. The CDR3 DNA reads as TGTGCCAGCCACCCAAGCGGCGAAGAGACCCAGTACTTC. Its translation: CASHPSGEETQYF.

The CDR3 sequence is CASSASGGSGSYEQYF. The CDR3 nucleotides read TGTGCCAGCAGTGCTAGCGGGGGGTCGGGCTCCTACGAGCAGTACTTC. The chain is built from TRBV6-1 and TRBJ2-7; 11 nucleotides match TRBD2. Germline V gene data show CDR1 as MNHNS and CDR2 as SASEGT. This CDR3 is 16 amino acids long. V lost 4 bases to trimming and J lost 0 bases; unmatched junction nucleotides: 5.

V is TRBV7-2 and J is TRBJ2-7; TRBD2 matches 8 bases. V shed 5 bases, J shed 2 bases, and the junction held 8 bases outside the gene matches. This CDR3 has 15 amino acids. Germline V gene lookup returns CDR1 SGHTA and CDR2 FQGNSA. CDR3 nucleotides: TGTGCCAGCAGCCTCAGCCTAGCGGGCGCCTACGAGCAGTACTTC. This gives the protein CASSLSLAGAYEQYF.

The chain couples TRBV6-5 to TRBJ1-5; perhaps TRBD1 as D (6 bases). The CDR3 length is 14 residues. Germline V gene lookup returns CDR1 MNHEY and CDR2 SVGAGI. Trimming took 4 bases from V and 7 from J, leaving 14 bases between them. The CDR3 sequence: CASSSRGRGQPQHF. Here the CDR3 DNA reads TGTGCCAGCAGTTCCCGGGGGAGGGGGCAGCCCCAGCATTTT.

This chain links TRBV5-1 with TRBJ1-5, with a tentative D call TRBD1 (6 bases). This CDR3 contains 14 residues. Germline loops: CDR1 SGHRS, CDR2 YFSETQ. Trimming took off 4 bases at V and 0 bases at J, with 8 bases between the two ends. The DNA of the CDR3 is TGCGCCAGCAGCACAGGGAATAGCAATCAGCCCCAGCATTTT. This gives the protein CASSTGNSNQPQHF.

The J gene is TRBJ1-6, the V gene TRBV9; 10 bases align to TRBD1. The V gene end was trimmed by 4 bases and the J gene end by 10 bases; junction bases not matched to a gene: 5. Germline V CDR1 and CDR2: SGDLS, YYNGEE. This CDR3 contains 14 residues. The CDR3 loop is CASSSGQGLSPLHF. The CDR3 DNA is TGTGCCAGCAGCTCGGGACAGGGGTTATCACCCCTCCACTTT.

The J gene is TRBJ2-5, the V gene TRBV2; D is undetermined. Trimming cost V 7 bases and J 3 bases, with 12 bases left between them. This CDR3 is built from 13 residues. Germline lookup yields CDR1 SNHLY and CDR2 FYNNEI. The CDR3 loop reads CASNLEVKETQYF. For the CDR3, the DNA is TGTGCCAGCAATCTTGAGGTAAAAGAGACCCAGTACTTC.

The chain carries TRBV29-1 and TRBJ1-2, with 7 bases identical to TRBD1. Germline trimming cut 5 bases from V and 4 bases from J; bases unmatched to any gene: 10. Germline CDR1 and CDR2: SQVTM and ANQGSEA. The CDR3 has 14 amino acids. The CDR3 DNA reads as TGCAGCGTTTCCCACTCGACAGGGAGCTATGGCTACACCTTC. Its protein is CSVSHSTGSYGYTF.

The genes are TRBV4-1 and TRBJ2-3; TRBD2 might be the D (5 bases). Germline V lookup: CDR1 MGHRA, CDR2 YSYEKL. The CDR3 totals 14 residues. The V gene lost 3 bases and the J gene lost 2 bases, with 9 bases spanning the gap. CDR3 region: CASSHGLNTDTQYF. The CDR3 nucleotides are TGCGCCAGCAGCCACGGACTCAACACAGATACGCAGTATTTT.

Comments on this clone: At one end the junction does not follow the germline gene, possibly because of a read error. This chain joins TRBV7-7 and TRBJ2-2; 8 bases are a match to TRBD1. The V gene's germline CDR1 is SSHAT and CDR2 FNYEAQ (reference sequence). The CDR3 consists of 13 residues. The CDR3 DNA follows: TGTGCTAGCAGCTTTGGACAGGGTGGGGAGCTGTTTTTT. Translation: CASSFGQGGELFF.

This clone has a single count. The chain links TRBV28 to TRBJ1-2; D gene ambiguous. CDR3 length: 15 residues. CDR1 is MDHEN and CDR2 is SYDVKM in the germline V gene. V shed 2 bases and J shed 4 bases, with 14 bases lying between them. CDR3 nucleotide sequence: TGTGCCAGCAGTTTAGAATCAGGAAAACCCTATGGCTACACCTTC. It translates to CASSLESGKPYGYTF.

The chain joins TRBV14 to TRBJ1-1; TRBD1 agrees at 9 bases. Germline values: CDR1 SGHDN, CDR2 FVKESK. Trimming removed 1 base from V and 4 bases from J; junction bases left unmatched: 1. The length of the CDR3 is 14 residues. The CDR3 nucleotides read TGTGCCAGCAGCCAAGCGGACAGGGGCACTGAAGCTTTCTTT. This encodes CASSQADRGTEAFF.

The CDR3 DNA reads TGCGCCAGCAGCCTCAACGCGGGGGCACGCGAAAAACTGTTTTTT. This sequence encodes CASSLNAGAREKLFF. This chain uses TRBV4-1 with TRBJ1-4, with D perhaps TRBD1 (6 bases). This CDR3 comprises 15 residues. Trimming removed 4 bases from V and 8 bases from J, with 17 bases in between. Germline V gene data show CDR1 as MGHRA and CDR2 as YSYEKL.

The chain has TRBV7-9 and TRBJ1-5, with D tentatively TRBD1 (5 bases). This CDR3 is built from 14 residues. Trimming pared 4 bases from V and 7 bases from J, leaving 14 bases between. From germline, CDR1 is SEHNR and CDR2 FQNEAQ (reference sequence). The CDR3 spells CASSSTGISQPQHF. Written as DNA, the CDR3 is TGTGCCAGCAGCTCAACAGGCATTTCACAGCCCCAGCATTTT.

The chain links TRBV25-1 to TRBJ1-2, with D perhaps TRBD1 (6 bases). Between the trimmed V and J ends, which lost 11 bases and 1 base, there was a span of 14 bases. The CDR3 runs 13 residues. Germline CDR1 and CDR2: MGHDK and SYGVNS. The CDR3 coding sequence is TGTGCCGCACGGGGGGCTAGTAACTATGGCTACACCTTC. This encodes CAARGASNYGYTF.

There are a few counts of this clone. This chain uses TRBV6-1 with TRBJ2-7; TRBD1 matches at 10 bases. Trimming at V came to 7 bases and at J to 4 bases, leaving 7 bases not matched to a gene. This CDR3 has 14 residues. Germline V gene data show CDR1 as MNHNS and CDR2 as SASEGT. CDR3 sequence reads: CASTSGTGVYEQYF. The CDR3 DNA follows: TGTGCCAGCACGAGTGGGACAGGGGTGTACGAGCAGTACTTC.